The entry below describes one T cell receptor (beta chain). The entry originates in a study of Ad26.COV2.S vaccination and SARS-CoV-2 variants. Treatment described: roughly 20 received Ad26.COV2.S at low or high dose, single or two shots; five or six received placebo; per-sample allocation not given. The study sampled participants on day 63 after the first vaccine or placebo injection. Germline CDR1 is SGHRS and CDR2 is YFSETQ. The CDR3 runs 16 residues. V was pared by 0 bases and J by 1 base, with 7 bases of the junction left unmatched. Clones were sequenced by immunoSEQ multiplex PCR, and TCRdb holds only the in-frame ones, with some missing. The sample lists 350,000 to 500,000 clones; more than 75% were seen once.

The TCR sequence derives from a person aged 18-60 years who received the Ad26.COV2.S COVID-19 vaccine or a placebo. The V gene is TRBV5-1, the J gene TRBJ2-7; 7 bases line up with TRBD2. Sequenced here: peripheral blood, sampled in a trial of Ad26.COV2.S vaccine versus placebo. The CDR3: CASSLEGGSTSYEQYF. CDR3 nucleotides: TGCGCCAGCAGCTTGGAGGGAGGGTCTACATCCTACGAGCAGTACTTC.